This T cell receptor beta chain was captured in a study of T cell responses to AZD1222 COVID-19 vaccine. Whole-study context: Timing groups of about 4 and about 12 weeks for second doses were pooled. Study observations and caveats: Vaccine-associated CD4 TCRs spanned spike, dominant at 160-218 and 743-854. Among those given AZD1222, only six were seropositive at baseline. Clonal diversity was possibly underestimated, and white British individuals and females predominated among donors.

To note about this clone: The antigen is undetermined.

Repertoires were generated with immunoSEQ multiplex PCR, while TCRdb's copy carries only in-frame clones and drops some. The sample holds tens of thousands of clones, around nine tenths seen once. Germline V lookup: CDR1 ENHRY, CDR2 SYGVKD. V was cut by 11 bases and J by 2 bases, with 13 bases left in between. The CDR3 consists of 12 residues. Sequenced here: peripheral blood, sampled on day 0 of AZD1222 vaccination. The V and J genes are TRBV10-3 and TRBJ2-7, with D perhaps TRBD1 (5 bases). The source is an adult in good health. The CDR3 region is CASTMGPYEQYF. The CDR3 bases are TGTGCCTCCACGATGGGGCCCTACGAGCAGTACTTC.